The present T cell receptor (beta chain) was sequenced within a study of Ad26.COV2.S vaccination and SARS-CoV-2 variants. Treatment denoted: roughly 19 received Ad26.COV2.S at low or high dose, single or two shots; about 5 received placebo; per-sample allocation not given. On day 63 after the first injection, vaccine and placebo recipients gave samples. The study, taken as a whole, reports: A substantial breadth of spike-specific CD8+ and CD4+ T cell responses after vaccination has been reported. Vaccine recipients had higher spike-specific TCR breadth than placebo recipients.

Measured with immunoSEQ multiplex PCR; TCRdb has only the in-frame clones, and not every one. The table lists about 450,000 clones, roughly nine tenths of them singletons. V lost 4 bases to trimming and J lost 8 bases, with 16 bases between them. Germline CDR1 reads SGDLS; CDR2 reads YYNGEE. The CDR3 is 14 residues long. This clone was seen just once. Its antigen is unidentified. This receptor was obtained from a person aged 18-60 years who received the Ad26.COV2.S COVID-19 vaccine or a placebo. The source was peripheral blood, collected in a trial of Ad26.COV2.S vaccine versus placebo. The chain carries TRBV9 and TRBJ2-1; D is unclear. CDR3 amino acids: CASSPGYYGDEQFF. The CDR3 region has the DNA TGTGCCAGCAGCCCCGGGTACTATGGGGATGAGCAGTTCTTC.